This TCR beta chain was recovered during a study of T cell repertoires in cytomegalovirus infection. Study-level information: Epitope selection comprised recently identified HLA-C-restricted CMV epitopes and well-studied HLA-B-restricted CMV epitopes. Both CMV infection and a matching HLA type were indicated by public TCR beta signatures.

Whole-study findings and limits: Ex vivo responses were dominated by HLA-C-restricted CMV-specific TCR beta clonotypes. Cumulative public TCR beta family frequency identified carriers of CMV plus the relevant HLA.

TCRdb itself ran the reads through MiXCR, one entry per CDR3 protein. The sample has approximately 590,000 distinct CDR3 sequences; about 39% are singletons. Comment on this clonotype: Its antigen remains unidentified.

This material consisted of cultured PBMCs, taken from culture after CMV antigen stimulation. This clonotype originated in a human donor in good health (CMV status not recorded). Some clones in this sample may be carry-over from other donors' samples.

The CDR3 protein is CASRLAPNNEQFF. The DNA for the CDR3 is TGTGCCAGCAGACTAGCGCCTAACAATGAGCAGTTCTTC. The chain couples TRBV7-8 to TRBJ2-1; 7 bases are shared with TRBD2. Per germline, CDR1 SGHVS and CDR2 FQNEAQ. The CDR3 has 13 amino acids. The V gene end was trimmed by 6 bases and the J gene end by 5 bases; junction bases not matched to a gene: 4.